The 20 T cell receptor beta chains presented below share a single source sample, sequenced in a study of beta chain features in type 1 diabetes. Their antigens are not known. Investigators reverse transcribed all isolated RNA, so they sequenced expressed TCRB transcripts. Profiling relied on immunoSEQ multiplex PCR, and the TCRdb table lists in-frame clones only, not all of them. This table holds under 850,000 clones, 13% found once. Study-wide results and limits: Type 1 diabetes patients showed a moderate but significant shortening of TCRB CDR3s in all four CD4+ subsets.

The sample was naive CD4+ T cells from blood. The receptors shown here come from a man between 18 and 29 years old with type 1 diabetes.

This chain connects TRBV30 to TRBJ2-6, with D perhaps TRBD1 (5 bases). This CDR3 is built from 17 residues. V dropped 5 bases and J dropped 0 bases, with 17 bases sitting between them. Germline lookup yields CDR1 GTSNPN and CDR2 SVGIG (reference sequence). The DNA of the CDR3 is TGTGCCTGGTCAGGAGTCAGGGTTCCCTCTGGGGCCAACGTCCTGACTTTC. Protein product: CAWSGVRVPSGANVLTF.

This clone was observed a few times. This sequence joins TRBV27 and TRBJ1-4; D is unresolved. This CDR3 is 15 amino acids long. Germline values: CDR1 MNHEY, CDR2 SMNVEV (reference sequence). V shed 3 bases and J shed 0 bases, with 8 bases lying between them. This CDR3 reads CASSFRPATNEKLFF. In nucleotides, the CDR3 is TGTGCCAGCAGTTTCCGGCCTGCAACTAATGAAAAACTGTTTTTT.

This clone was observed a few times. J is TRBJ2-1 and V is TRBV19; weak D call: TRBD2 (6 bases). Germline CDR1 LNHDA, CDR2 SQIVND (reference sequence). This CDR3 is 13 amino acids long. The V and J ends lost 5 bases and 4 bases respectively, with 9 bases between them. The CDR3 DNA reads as TGTGCCAGTAGTGCGGGAATGTACAATGAGCAGTTCTTC. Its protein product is CASSAGMYNEQFF.

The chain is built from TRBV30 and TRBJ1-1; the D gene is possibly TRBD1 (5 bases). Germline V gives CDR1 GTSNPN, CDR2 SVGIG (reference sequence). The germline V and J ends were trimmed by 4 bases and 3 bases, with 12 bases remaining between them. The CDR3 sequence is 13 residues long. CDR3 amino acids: CAWKTVEDTEAFF. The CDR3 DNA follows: TGTGCCTGGAAGACAGTAGAGGACACTGAAGCTTTCTTT.

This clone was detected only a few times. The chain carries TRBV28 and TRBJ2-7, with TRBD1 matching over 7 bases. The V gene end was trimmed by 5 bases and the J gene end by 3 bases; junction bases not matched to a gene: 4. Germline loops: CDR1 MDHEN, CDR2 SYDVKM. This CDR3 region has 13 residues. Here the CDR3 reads CASSRTGYYEQYF. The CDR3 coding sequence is TGTGCCAGCAGTCGGACAGGATACTACGAGCAGTACTTC.

CDR3 DNA: TGTGCCAGCAACCTTCGGAGAGCCGTCTACAATGAGCAGTTCTTC. It translates to CASNLRRAVYNEQFF. The gene calls are TRBV13 and TRBJ2-1; D is uncertain. Germline CDR1 is PRHDT and CDR2 is FYEKMQ (reference sequence). V lost 7 bases and J 3 bases, leaving 16 bases between the germline ends. CDR3 size: 15 residues.

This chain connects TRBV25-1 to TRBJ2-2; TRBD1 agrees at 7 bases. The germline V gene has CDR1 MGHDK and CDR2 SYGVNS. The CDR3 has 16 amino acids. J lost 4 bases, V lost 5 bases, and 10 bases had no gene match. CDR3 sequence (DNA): TGTGCCAGCAGTACTTCCGGGACAGTGTCCACCGGGGAGCTGTTTTTT. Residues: CASSTSGTVSTGELFF.

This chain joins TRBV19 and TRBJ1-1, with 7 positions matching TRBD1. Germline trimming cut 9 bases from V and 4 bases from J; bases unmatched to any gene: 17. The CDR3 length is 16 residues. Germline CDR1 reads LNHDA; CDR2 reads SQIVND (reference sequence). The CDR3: CASNPRDRALGTEAFF. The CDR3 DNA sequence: TGTGCCAGCAACCCAAGAGACAGGGCTCTCGGCACTGAAGCTTTCTTT.

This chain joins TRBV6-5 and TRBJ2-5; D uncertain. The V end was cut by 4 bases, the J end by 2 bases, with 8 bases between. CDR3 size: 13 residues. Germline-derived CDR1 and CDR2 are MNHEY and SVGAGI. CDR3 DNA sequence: TGTGCCAGCAGTTCATCAGATCAAGAGACCCAGTACTTC. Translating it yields CASSSSDQETQYF.

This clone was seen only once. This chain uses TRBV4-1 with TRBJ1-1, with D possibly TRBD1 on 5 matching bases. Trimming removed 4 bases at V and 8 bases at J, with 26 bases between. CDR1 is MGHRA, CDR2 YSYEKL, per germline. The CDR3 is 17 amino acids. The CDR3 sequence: CASSPRPGPLNPVEAFF. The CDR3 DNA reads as TGCGCCAGCAGCCCGAGACCAGGGCCTTTAAATCCCGTAGAAGCTTTCTTT.

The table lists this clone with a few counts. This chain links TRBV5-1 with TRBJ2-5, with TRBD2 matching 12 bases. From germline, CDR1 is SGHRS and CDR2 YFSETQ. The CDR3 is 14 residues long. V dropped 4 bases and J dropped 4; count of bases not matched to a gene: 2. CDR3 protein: CASSPTSGGETQYF. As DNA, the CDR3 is TGCGCCAGCAGCCCGACTAGCGGGGGAGAGACCCAGTACTTC.

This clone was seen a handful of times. CDR3 residues: CASSPLAGGMDTQYF. The CDR3 DNA sequence: TGTGCCAGCAGCCCACTAGCGGGGGGAATGGATACGCAGTATTTT. V and J are TRBV7-9 and TRBJ2-3, with 12 bases lining up with TRBD2. The V gene's germline CDR1 is SEHNR and CDR2 FQNEAQ (reference sequence). The length of the CDR3 is 15 residues. Trimming took 5 bases from V and 6 from J; bases not matched to a gene: 6.

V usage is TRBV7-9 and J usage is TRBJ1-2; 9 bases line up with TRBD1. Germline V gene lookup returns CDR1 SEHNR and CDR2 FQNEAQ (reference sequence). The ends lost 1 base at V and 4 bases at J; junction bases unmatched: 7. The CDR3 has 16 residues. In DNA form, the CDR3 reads TGTGCCAGCAGCTTAGAGGACAGGGGCTCGGTCTATGGCTACACCTTC. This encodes CASSLEDRGSVYGYTF.

The CDR3 DNA reads TGTGCCTGGAGAGCGACAGGGGGCAGTAGCTACGAGCAGTACTTC. Protein sequence: CAWRATGGSSYEQYF. The chain joins TRBV30 to TRBJ2-7, with 10 bases identical to TRBD1. The V and J ends lost 3 bases and 3 bases, in that order; junction bases with no gene match: 8. The CDR3 runs 15 residues. CDR1 and CDR2 from the germline V gene are GTSNPN and SVGIG (reference sequence).

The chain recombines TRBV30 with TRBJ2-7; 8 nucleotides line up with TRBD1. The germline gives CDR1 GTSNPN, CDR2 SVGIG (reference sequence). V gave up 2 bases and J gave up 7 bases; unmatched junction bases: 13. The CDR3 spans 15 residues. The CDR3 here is CAWSRAGGTLEEQYF. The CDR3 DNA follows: TGTGCCTGGAGTAGGGCAGGGGGCACCCTAGAAGAGCAGTACTTC.

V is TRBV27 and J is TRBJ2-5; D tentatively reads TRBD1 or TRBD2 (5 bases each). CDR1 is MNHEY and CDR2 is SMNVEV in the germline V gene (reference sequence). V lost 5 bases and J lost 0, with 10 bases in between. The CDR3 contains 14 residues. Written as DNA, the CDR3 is TGTGCCAGCAGTCCATGGGGACACCAAGAGACCCAGTACTTC. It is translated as CASSPWGHQETQYF.

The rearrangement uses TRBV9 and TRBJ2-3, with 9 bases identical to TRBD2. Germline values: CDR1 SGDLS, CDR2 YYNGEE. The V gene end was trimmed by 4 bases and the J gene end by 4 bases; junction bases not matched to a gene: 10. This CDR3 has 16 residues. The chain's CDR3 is CASSFPGSGGPDTQYF. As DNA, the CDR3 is TGTGCCAGCAGCTTTCCAGGGAGCGGGGGGCCAGATACGCAGTATTTT.

CDR3 nucleotide sequence: TGTGCCAGCTCACCCCCGGACCTCCCCCGTGGAGAGACCCAGTACTTC. This sequence encodes CASSPPDLPRGETQYF. The chain uses TRBV18 and TRBJ2-5; no definite D call. V lost 3 bases and J 4 bases, leaving 18 bases between the germline ends. CDR1 and CDR2 (germline): KGHSH, LQKENI. The CDR3 is 16 residues long.

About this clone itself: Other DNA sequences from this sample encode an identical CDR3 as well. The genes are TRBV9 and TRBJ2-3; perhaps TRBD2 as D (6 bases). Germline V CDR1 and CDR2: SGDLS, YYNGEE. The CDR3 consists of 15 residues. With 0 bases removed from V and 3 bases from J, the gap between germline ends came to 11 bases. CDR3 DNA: TGTGCCAGCAGCGTAGGTTCCGGAGGGACAGATACGCAGTATTTT. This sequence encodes CASSVGSGGTDTQYF.

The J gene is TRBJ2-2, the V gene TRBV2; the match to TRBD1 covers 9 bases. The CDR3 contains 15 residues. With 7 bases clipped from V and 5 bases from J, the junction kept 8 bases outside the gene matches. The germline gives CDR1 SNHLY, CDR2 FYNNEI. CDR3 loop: CASKTGGLTTGELFF. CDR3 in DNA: TGTGCCAGCAAGACAGGGGGACTAACTACCGGGGAGCTGTTTTTT.